Shown below are 19 T cell receptor beta chains from a single sample sequenced in a study of graft-versus-host responses after intestinal transplantation. TCRdb's copy holds only in-frame clones and misses some; the assay was immunoSEQ multiplex PCR. The sample lists roughly 25,000 clones; 90% to 95% were seen once. The specimen comprised PBMCs, sampled almost 40 days after intestinal transplant. The receptors derive from a human patient who received an intestinal transplant, so some T cells may come from the graft donor.

The J gene is TRBJ2-7, the V gene TRBV5-8, with D unresolved. Germline V CDR1 and CDR2: SGHTS, YDEGEE. This CDR3 region has 11 residues. V gave up 3 bases and J gave up 1 base, with 2 bases separating them. The CDR3 DNA sequence: TGTGCCAGCAGCTATTCCTACGAGCAGTACTTC. Translation: CASSYSYEQYF.

This clone was recorded once. V is TRBV29-1 and J is TRBJ1-5, with a possible D match to TRBD1 (5 bases). The CDR3 spans 13 residues. Germline-derived CDR1 and CDR2 are SQVTM and ANQGSEA. Trimming cost V 4 bases and J 2 bases, with 9 bases left between them. The CDR3 coding sequence is TGCAGCGTTGGGTTACAGGGCAATCAGCCCCAGCATTTT. This codes for CSVGLQGNQPQHF.

The J gene is TRBJ1-2, the V gene TRBV4-1; D unclear. The CDR3 has 14 amino acids. Deletions cut 6 bases from V and 2 bases from J, with 13 bases between. The germline CDR1 and CDR2 sequences are MGHRA and YSYEKL. CDR3 DNA sequence: TGCGCCAGCAGTAGGGTGCCGACAAACTATGGCTACACCTTC. Translated, it gives CASSRVPTNYGYTF.

V is TRBV6-5 and J is TRBJ1-6; D is perhaps TRBD1 (5 bases). CDR3 length: 15 amino acids. With 7 bases removed from V and 10 bases from J, the gap between germline ends came to 20 bases. The V gene's germline CDR1 is MNHEY and CDR2 SVGAGI. The CDR3 DNA is TGTGCCAGCACCTATGGGGGAGGGTGGGGGTCACCCCTCCACTTT. It codes for CASTYGGGWGSPLHF.

The chain employs TRBV9 and TRBJ1-1; TRBD1 aligns across 8 bases. This CDR3 is 16 amino acids long. V lost 4 bases, J lost 5 bases, and 13 bases stayed unmatched. Germline V gene lookup returns CDR1 SGDLS and CDR2 YYNGEE. The chain's CDR3 is CASSSTGTGGWTEAFF. CDR3 nucleotides: TGTGCCAGCAGCTCGACCGGGACAGGTGGGTGGACTGAAGCTTTCTTT.

This chain uses TRBV2 with TRBJ2-3; TRBD1 matches 7 bases. The junction had 5 bases not matched to a gene; V was cut back by 8 bases and J by 6 bases. CDR1 SNHLY and CDR2 FYNNEI come from the germline V gene. The CDR3 is made up of 12 amino acids. The CDR3 here is CASGLTGDTQYF. The CDR3 DNA reads as TGTGCCAGCGGCCTGACAGGGGATACGCAGTATTTT.

This sequence joins TRBV28 and TRBJ1-1; TRBD1 is a possible D gene (5 bases). CDR3 length: 14 amino acids. Germline V lookup: CDR1 MDHEN, CDR2 SYDVKM. V was clipped by 8 bases and J by 7 bases, with 20 bases between them. The chain's CDR3 is CASVPLGVQHEAFF. Here the CDR3 DNA reads TGTGCCAGCGTCCCTTTAGGGGTCCAGCATGAAGCTTTCTTT. Combining the CDR3 with reference TRBV28 and TRBJ1-1 gives the whole variable domain DVKVTQSSRYLVKRTGEKVFLECVQDMDHENMFWYRQDPGLGLRLIYFSYDVKMKEKGDIPEGYSVSREKKERFSLILESASTNQTSMYLCASVPLGVQHEAFFGQGTRLTVV.

J is TRBJ2-3 and V is TRBV7-9, with TRBD1 matching 7 bases. The CDR3 runs 15 residues. Trimming took 5 bases from V and 2 from J; bases not matched to a gene: 7. Germline V gives CDR1 SEHNR, CDR2 FQNEAQ (reference sequence). The CDR3 spells CASSPRDRHTDTQYF. The CDR3 DNA sequence: TGTGCCAGCAGCCCCCGGGACAGACACACAGATACGCAGTATTTT.

V usage is TRBV5-1 and J usage is TRBJ2-3; 7 bases align to TRBD2. Germline V lookup: CDR1 SGHRS, CDR2 YFSETQ. The CDR3 extends over 13 amino acids. With 2 bases clipped from V and 5 bases from J, the junction kept 2 bases outside the gene matches. The CDR3 loop reads CASSLLAGDTQYF. CDR3 nucleotides: TGCGCCAGCAGCTTATTAGCGGGAGATACGCAGTATTTT. Together with reference TRBV5-1 and TRBJ2-3, the CDR3 gives the full variable domain: KAGVTQTPRYLIKTRGQQVTLSCSPISGHRSVSWYQQTPGQGLQFLFEYFSETQRNKGNFPGRFSGRQFSNSRSEMNVSTLELGDSALYLCASSLLAGDTQYFGPGTRLTVL.

The V and J genes are TRBV15 and TRBJ1-5; 8 nucleotides agree with TRBD1. Trimming took 0 bases from V and 1 from J; bases not matched to a gene: 8. Germline CDR1 and CDR2: LNHNV and YYDKDF (reference sequence). The CDR3 is made up of 18 amino acids. CDR3: CATSRDTAGGGSNQPQHF. As DNA, the CDR3 is TGTGCCACCAGCAGAGATACGGCAGGGGGCGGGAGCAATCAGCCCCAGCATTTT.

For this clone: Germline is not matched at one junction end, which may reflect a read error. The CDR3 loop is CASSSAGGDLDF. The DNA for the CDR3 is TGTGCCAGCAGCTCAGCGGGAGGGGATCTGGACTTC. The V gene is TRBV7-9, the J gene TRBJ2-4, with 10 bases fitting TRBD2. The CDR3 length is 12 residues. Germline CDR1 and CDR2: SEHNR and FQNEAQ (reference sequence).

The genes are TRBV11-1 and TRBJ2-2; no clear D gene. The CDR3 is 11 residues long. In germline, CDR1 is SGHAT, CDR2 FQDESV (reference sequence). V was trimmed by 9 bases and J by 6 bases, leaving 8 bases between them. The CDR3 is CASGVAGELFF. The CDR3 region has the DNA TGTGCCAGTGGGGTGGCCGGGGAGCTGTTTTTT.

The genes are TRBV28 and TRBJ1-5, with TRBD1 identical over 7 bases. With 3 bases clipped from V and 6 bases from J, the junction kept 5 bases outside the gene matches. Per germline, CDR1 MDHEN and CDR2 SYDVKM. The CDR3 runs to 14 residues. The CDR3 region has the DNA TGTGCCAGCAGTTTCTGGACAGGAGGTCAGCCCCAGCATTTT. Translating it yields CASSFWTGGQPQHF.

V and J are TRBV27 and TRBJ2-7; 8 nucleotides line up with TRBD2. This CDR3 is 17 amino acids long. CDR1 MNHEY and CDR2 SMNVEV come from the germline V gene (reference sequence). Trimming at V came to 0 bases and at J to 7 bases, leaving 14 bases not matched to a gene. CDR3 in amino acids: CASSLSIGAGVSGEQYF. CDR3 nucleotide sequence: TGTGCCAGCAGTTTATCGATAGGAGCGGGAGTGTCAGGAGAGCAGTACTTC.

This chain connects TRBV18 to TRBJ1-4; perhaps TRBD1 as D (5 bases). The CDR3 extends over 15 amino acids. V dropped 3 bases and J dropped 7 bases, with 15 bases sitting between them. Germline V gives CDR1 KGHSH, CDR2 LQKENI. In nucleotides, the CDR3 is TGTGCCAGCTCACCGGGGCCACGGACGGGTGAAAAACTGTTTTTT. Translation gives CASSPGPRTGEKLFF.

This clone appeared a single time. The rearrangement uses TRBV4-3 and TRBJ2-1, with a tentative D call TRBD2 (6 bases). V was shortened by 3 bases and J by 10 bases, with 22 bases between the two germline ends. The germline V gene encodes CDR1 LGHNA and CDR2 YSLEER. The CDR3 is made up of 16 amino acids. The CDR3 protein is CASSQKFLRRGDEQFF. The CDR3 DNA reads TGCGCCAGCAGCCAGAAGTTCCTGAGGCGGGGAGACGAGCAGTTCTTC.

The count of this clone is one. The chain recombines TRBV28 with TRBJ1-4; no firm D call. The V end was cut by 3 bases, the J end by 0 bases, with 11 bases between. Germline lookup yields CDR1 MDHEN and CDR2 SYDVKM. This CDR3 is built from 16 residues. The CDR3 coding sequence is TGTGCCAGCAGTTTCGGGAACGAAGCAACTAATGAAAAACTGTTTTTT. This sequence encodes CASSFGNEATNEKLFF.

The chain is built from TRBV30 and TRBJ1-1; D is unclear. This CDR3 has 14 residues. CDR1 is GTSNPN and CDR2 is SVGIG in the germline V gene (reference sequence). V was pared by 0 bases and J by 1 base, with 9 bases between. CDR3 amino acids: CAWSVQNRNTEAFF. DNA of the CDR3: TGTGCCTGGAGTGTACAAAACAGGAACACTGAAGCTTTCTTT. Full variable domain (rest looked up from reference TRBV30 and TRBJ1-1): SQTIHQWPATLVQPVGSPLSLECTVEGTSNPNLYWYRQAAGRGLQLLFYSVGIGQISSEVPQNLSASRPQDRQFILSSKKLLLSDSGFYLCAWSVQNRNTEAFFGQGTRLTVV.

V gene TRBV4-1 combines with J gene TRBJ2-7; D gene unclear. CDR1 and CDR2 (germline): MGHRA, YSYEKL. CDR3 length equals 12 residues. Trimming took off 0 bases at V and 2 bases at J, with 2 bases between the two ends. In nucleotides, the CDR3 is TGCGCCAGCAGCCAAGACACCTACGAGCAGTACTTC. Translation gives CASSQDTYEQYF.